This T cell receptor beta chain was captured in a study of identical twins. General observations from the study: Cross-sectional statistics underpinned the conclusions; the same donors were not followed. Out-of-frame alpha sequences common to twins were enriched for low generation probability. Reduced insertions were recorded for abundant cord blood beta clonotypes, with no such pattern in memory repertoires.

This clonotype was observed many times. Its cognate antigen is unknown. TCRdb itself ran the 5' RACE reads through MiXCR, one entry per CDR3 protein. The profile shows 550,000 to 700,000 distinct CDR3 sequences, 9.6% of them singletons. Trimming stripped 3 bases from V and 4 bases from J, with 7 bases between. This CDR3 has 13 amino acids. Germline V gene lookup returns CDR1 LGHDT and CDR2 YNNKEL (reference sequence). These data were also filed under a second study, of yellow fever vaccine responses in identical twins. From that study: Twins reportedly had a vaccine T cell response that seemed partly convergent, partly personalized.

Sequenced: PBMCs. The source of this sequence is a woman aged 18-29 years in good health. The V and J genes are TRBV3-1 and TRBJ2-1, with D perhaps TRBD1 (5 bases). This CDR3 is CASSHRQYNEQFF. DNA for the CDR3: TGTGCCAGCAGCCACCGACAGTACAATGAGCAGTTCTTC.